This TCR beta chain was documented in a study of tissue T cells after allogeneic stem cell transplantation. Points from the study as a whole: Anatomically similar tissues had similar TCR repertoires within each patient. Tissue-detected TCR repertoire was only partly captured by blood and spleen T cells. Across patients, clones rarely overlapped, yet motif clusters were shared tissue-specifically.

The repertoire was sequenced with immunoSEQ multiplex PCR; TCRdb's copy has only in-frame clones and lacks some. The sample comprises thousands of clones, 40% to 55% of which are singletons, and about 7.1% rests with the top ten. V lost 3 bases to trimming and J lost 0 bases, with 9 bases between them. Germline V gene data show CDR1 as SGHLS and CDR2 as HYDKME. This CDR3 comprises 14 residues. The time point is: mouse harvest day 7 after allogeneic transplant. Tail vein injection delivered 10^7 T-cell-depleted bone marrow cells and 10^6 splenic CD5+ T cells. This mouse GVHD model was MHC-mismatched B6 to BALB/c, profiled day 7 or 14. Remarks on this clone: Antigen: not known. Each gene name is a mouse one. From the germline J gene comes the end of the CDR3, since the read stops 1 residue before it.

Specimen: gut tissue. V is TRBV12-2 and J is TRBJ2-4, with D possibly matching TRBD1 (5 bases). The origin of this receptor is a female BALB/c mouse given C57BL/6 T cells with graft-versus-host disease after an allogeneic hematopoietic cell transplant. The sequenced CDR3 bases are TGTGCCAGCTCTTCGACAGCTAGTCAAAACACCTTGTAC. This codes for CASSSTASQNTLY. In full, the CDR3 is CASSSTASQNTLYF.